The 24 T cell receptor beta chains listed next were all sequenced from one sample in a study of blood T cell repertoires in COVID-19. Using immunoSEQ multiplex PCR, the repertoire was profiled, and TCRdb retains in-frame clones only, with some absent. This sample carries around 57,000 clones, over 80% of them seen once, and the ten largest clones take approximately 8%. Sequenced: peripheral blood. These receptors all stem from a human donor with active COVID-19. The donor label of this sample is uncertain.

This CDR3 is CASSVGLAETQYF. DNA of the CDR3: TGTGCCAGCAGCGTCGGGTTAGCAGAGACCCAGTACTTC. The J gene is TRBJ2-5, the V gene TRBV9; D gene ambiguous. The V gene's germline CDR1 is SGDLS and CDR2 YYNGEE. There are 13 residues in the CDR3. V was cut by 2 bases and J by 4 bases, with 9 bases left in between.

The chain couples TRBV14 to TRBJ2-1, with 11 positions matching TRBD2. The CDR3 runs to 15 residues. V trimming: 2 bases; J trimming: 4 bases; junction bases outside the gene matches: 1. CDR1 is SGHDN, CDR2 FVKESK, per germline. The CDR3 nucleotides are TGTGCCAGCAGCCAACGACTAGCGGGGTACAATGAGCAGTTCTTC. This translates into CASSQRLAGYNEQFF.

V is TRBV4-3 and J is TRBJ2-3; D is unresolved. V lost 2 bases and J 2 bases, leaving 11 bases between the germline ends. Germline V CDR1 and CDR2: LGHNA, YSLEER. The CDR3 covers 15 residues. The CDR3 sequence: CASSQTPTFTDTQYF. The DNA for the CDR3 is TGCGCCAGCAGCCAAACTCCCACTTTCACAGATACGCAGTATTTT.

The chain couples TRBV19 to TRBJ2-1, with TRBD1 identical over 9 bases. Germline V gene lookup returns CDR1 LNHDA and CDR2 SQIVND (reference sequence). The V and J ends lost 6 bases and 4 bases, in that order; junction bases with no gene match: 7. The length of the CDR3 is 15 residues. CDR3: CASSLTGQGYNEQFF. In DNA form, the CDR3 reads TGTGCCAGTAGCCTTACTGGACAGGGGTACAATGAGCAGTTCTTC.

This chain connects TRBV5-8 to TRBJ2-3; tentative D call: TRBD2 (6 bases). The V end was cut by 4 bases, the J end by 3 bases, with 15 bases between. Germline values: CDR1 SGHTS, CDR2 YDEGEE. The CDR3 length is 15 residues. In nucleotides, the CDR3 is TGTGCCAGCAGCCACCGGGGGATAGGAACAGATACGCAGTATTTT. Protein: CASSHRGIGTDTQYF. Based on the CDR3 plus reference TRBV5-8 and TRBJ2-3, the full variable domain is EAGVTQSPTHLIKTRGQQATLRCSPISGHTSVYWYQQALGLGLQFLLWYDEGEERNRGNFPPRFSGRQFPNYSSELNVNALELEDSALYLCASSHRGIGTDTQYFGPGTRLTVL.

V usage is TRBV6-1 and J usage is TRBJ2-1; no clear D. Per germline, CDR1 MNHNS and CDR2 SASEGT. The CDR3 covers 15 residues. V was shortened by 0 bases and J by 3 bases, with 9 bases between the two germline ends. The DNA for the CDR3 is TGTGCCAGCAGTGAAGCTGGCCAGTTCTACAATGAGCAGTTCTTC. This encodes CASSEAGQFYNEQFF.

This chain joins TRBV6-5 and TRBJ2-1; 9 bases fit TRBD2. V shed 5 bases and J 3 bases; nucleotides not matched to a gene: 2. The germline V gene encodes CDR1 MNHEY and CDR2 SVGAGI. This CDR3 spans 14 amino acids. The CDR3 protein is CASSLAGRYNEQFF. For the CDR3, the DNA is TGTGCCAGCAGTCTAGCGGGGCGCTACAATGAGCAGTTCTTC.

The chain joins TRBV4-2 to TRBJ2-2; D possibly corresponds to TRBD2 (6 bases). The CDR3 totals 16 residues. Trimming cost V 0 bases and J 4 bases, with 12 bases left between them. CDR1 is LGHNA and CDR2 is YNFKEQ in the germline V gene. The CDR3 DNA follows: TGTGCCAGCAGCCAAGATACGCGGGGCGGCACCGGGGAGCTGTTTTTT. Translating it yields CASSQDTRGGTGELFF.

The J gene is TRBJ1-4, the V gene TRBV20-1, with D possibly matching TRBD1 (6 bases). V lost 3 bases, J lost 0 bases, and 11 bases lay in between. The germline gives CDR1 DFQATT, CDR2 SNEGSKA (reference sequence). The CDR3 has 15 residues. CDR3 loop: CSASLTGTTNEKLFF. Here the CDR3 DNA reads TGCAGTGCTAGTTTAACAGGGACAACTAATGAAAAACTGTTTTTT.

J is TRBJ1-4 and V is TRBV5-1; 10 bases agree with TRBD1. Germline V lookup: CDR1 SGHRS, CDR2 YFSETQ. Trimming at V came to 3 bases and at J to 1 base, leaving 3 bases not matched to a gene. The CDR3 has 16 residues. The CDR3 DNA reads as TGCGCCAGCAGCTCCGGACAGGGGGGAACTAATGAAAAACTGTTTTTT. Its protein is CASSSGQGGTNEKLFF.

V gene TRBV7-2 combines with J gene TRBJ2-1, with D maybe TRBD2 (6 bases). Trimming took off 1 base at V and 8 bases at J, with 18 bases between the two ends. Germline V gene data show CDR1 as SGHTA and CDR2 as FQGNSA. This CDR3 contains 16 residues. The CDR3 is CASSLGPSVTVYEQFF. The CDR3 region has the DNA TGTGCCAGCAGCTTAGGCCCTAGCGTCACGGTCTATGAGCAGTTCTTC.

The V and J genes are TRBV30 and TRBJ2-7, with D hard to call. Trimming removed 2 bases at V and 4 bases at J, with 12 bases between. Germline assignment: CDR1 GTSNPN and CDR2 SVGIG (reference sequence). This CDR3 region has 13 residues. This CDR3 is CAWSLGPLYEQYF. The CDR3 DNA follows: TGTGCCTGGAGTCTGGGCCCCTTGTACGAGCAGTACTTC.

The chain joins TRBV27 to TRBJ2-7, with 10 bases matching TRBD1. V lost 5 bases, J lost 2 bases, and 6 bases stayed unmatched. The CDR3 runs 15 residues. Germline CDR1 is MNHEY and CDR2 is SMNVEV (reference sequence). CDR3 nucleotide sequence: TGTGCCAGCAGTCCGGGGACAGGGGTGGCCTACGAGCAGTACTTC. Translated: CASSPGTGVAYEQYF.

The chain is built from TRBV7-9 and TRBJ2-7, with 7 bases matching TRBD1. The CDR3 has 16 residues. Germline V lookup: CDR1 SEHNR, CDR2 FQNEAQ (reference sequence). The J segment lost 3 bases and the V segment lost 0 bases, leaving 8 bases of the junction unmatched. CDR3 coding DNA: TGTGCCAGCAGCTTAGCGGGACAGTCTGTTAACTACGAGCAGTACTTC. Protein: CASSLAGQSVNYEQYF.

The rearrangement joins TRBV14 to TRBJ2-7; tentative D call: TRBD1 (6 bases). CDR1 and CDR2 (germline): SGHDN, FVKESK. V lost 3 bases to trimming and J lost 3 bases, with 15 bases between them. The CDR3 has 15 amino acids. The CDR3 region has the DNA TGTGCCAGCAGCCAGTCACGAGACAGGTACTACGAGCAGTACTTC. It specifies CASSQSRDRYYEQYF.

The chain employs TRBV30 and TRBJ1-6; TRBD1 aligns across 8 bases. The germline CDR1 and CDR2 sequences are GTSNPN and SVGIG (reference sequence). Germline trimming cut 0 bases from V and 5 bases from J; bases unmatched to any gene: 3. CDR3 length: 15 amino acids. CDR3 sequence (DNA): TGTGCCTGGAGTGTACGACAGGGGAATAATTCACCCCTCCACTTT. Its translation: CAWSVRQGNNSPLHF. The whole variable domain, filled in from reference TRBV30 and TRBJ1-6, reads SQTIHQWPATLVQPVGSPLSLECTVEGTSNPNLYWYRQAAGRGLQLLFYSVGIGQISSEVPQNLSASRPQDRQFILSSKKLLLSDSGFYLCAWSVRQGNNSPLHFGNGTRLTVT.

The chain is built from TRBV5-1 and TRBJ2-7, with D unclear. CDR1 and CDR2 (germline): SGHRS, YFSETQ. V was clipped by 0 bases and J by 3 bases, with 7 bases between them. The CDR3 loop spans 13 amino acids. The CDR3 sequence: CASSLGANYEQYF. Here the CDR3 DNA reads TGCGCCAGCAGCTTGGGGGCCAACTACGAGCAGTACTTC.

This rearrangement joins TRBV4-3 to TRBJ2-7; no clear D. This CDR3 is 14 amino acids long. Germline V gene data show CDR1 as LGHNA and CDR2 as YSLEER. Trimming removed 0 bases from V and 6 bases from J, with 12 bases in between. The CDR3 sequence is CASSQDQEVGEQYF. The CDR3 DNA sequence: TGCGCCAGCAGCCAAGATCAGGAAGTCGGCGAGCAGTACTTC.

This clone has more than one count but fewer than ten. V and J are TRBV7-3 and TRBJ2-2; 7 bases are a match to TRBD1. Germline V gene sequence: CDR1 SGHTA, CDR2 FQGTGA. The V and J ends lost 4 bases and 4 bases, in that order; junction bases with no gene match: 3. This CDR3 is 14 amino acids long. The CDR3 loop reads CASSSGQSTGELFF. Here the CDR3 DNA reads TGTGCCAGCAGCTCGGGACAGAGCACCGGGGAGCTGTTTTTT.

The V gene is TRBV3-1 (or the pseudogene TRBV3-2), the J gene TRBJ2-7; D unclear. Germline-derived CDR1 and CDR2 are LGHDT and YNNKEL (reference sequence). The CDR3 contains 12 residues. V dropped 0 bases and J dropped 9 bases, with 9 bases sitting between them. For the CDR3, the DNA is TGTGCCAGCAGCCAAGATACTACGAGGCAGTACTTC. Its protein product is CASSQDTTRQYF.

This chain joins TRBV27 and TRBJ1-6; a possible D gene is TRBD1 (6 bases). V was trimmed by 6 bases and J by 3 bases, leaving 9 bases between them. The CDR3 sequence is 14 residues long. Per germline, CDR1 MNHEY and CDR2 SMNVEV (reference sequence). The CDR3 coding sequence is TGTGCCAGCAGAGGACAGTTCTATAATTCACCCCTCCACTTT. Translating it yields CASRGQFYNSPLHF.

The V call is TRBV27, the J call TRBJ2-5, with TRBD2 matching 12 bases. The V gene's germline CDR1 is MNHEY and CDR2 SMNVEV (reference sequence). V trimming: 5 bases; J trimming: 3 bases; junction bases outside the gene matches: 10. The CDR3 is 17 residues long. The CDR3 nucleotides are TGTGCCAGCAGTCGACAAAGGACTAGCGGGACAAAAGAGACCCAGTACTTC. Translating gives CASSRQRTSGTKETQYF.

The chain couples TRBV6-2 or TRBV6-3 to TRBJ1-1; D might be TRBD1 (6 bases). The length of the CDR3 is 15 residues. Germline assignment: CDR1 MNHEY and CDR2 SVGEGT. Trimming left V 2 bases short and J 3 bases short, with 13 bases between. The CDR3 DNA reads as TGTGCCAGCAGTTACGACAGGCCAGTGGACACTGAAGCTTTCTTT. This encodes CASSYDRPVDTEAFF.

This chain's CDR3 is CASSLYISYEQYF. CDR3 bases: TGTGCCAGCAGCCTTTATATCTCCTACGAGCAGTACTTC. The chain couples TRBV7-8 to TRBJ2-7, with D unresolved. The CDR3 is made up of 13 amino acids. V lost 5 bases and J 0 bases, leaving 8 bases between the germline ends. Germline lookup yields CDR1 SGHVS and CDR2 FQNEAQ.